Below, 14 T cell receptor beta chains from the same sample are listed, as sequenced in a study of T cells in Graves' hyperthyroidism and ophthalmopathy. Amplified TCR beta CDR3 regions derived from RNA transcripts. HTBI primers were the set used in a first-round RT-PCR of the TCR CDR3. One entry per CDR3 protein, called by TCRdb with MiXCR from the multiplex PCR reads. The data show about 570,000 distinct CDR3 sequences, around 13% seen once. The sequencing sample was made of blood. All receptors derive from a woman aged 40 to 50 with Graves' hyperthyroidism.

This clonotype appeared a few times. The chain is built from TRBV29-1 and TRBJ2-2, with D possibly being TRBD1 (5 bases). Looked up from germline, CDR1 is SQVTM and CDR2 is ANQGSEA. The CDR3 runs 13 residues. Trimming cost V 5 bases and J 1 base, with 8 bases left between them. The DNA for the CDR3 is TGCAGCGTTATTACAGGGAACACCGGGGAGCTGTTTTTT. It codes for CSVITGNTGELFF.

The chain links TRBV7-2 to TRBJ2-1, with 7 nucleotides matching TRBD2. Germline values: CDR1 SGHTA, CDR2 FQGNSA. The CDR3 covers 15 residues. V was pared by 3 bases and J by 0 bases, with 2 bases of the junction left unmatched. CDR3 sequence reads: CASSLGLISYNEQFF. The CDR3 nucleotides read TGTGCCAGCAGCTTGGGACTAATCTCCTACAATGAGCAGTTCTTC.

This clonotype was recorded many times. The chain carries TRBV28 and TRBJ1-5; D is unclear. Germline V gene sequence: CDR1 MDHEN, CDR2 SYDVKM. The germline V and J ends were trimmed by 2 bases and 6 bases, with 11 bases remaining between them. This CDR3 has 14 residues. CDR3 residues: CASSLRGWGQPQHF. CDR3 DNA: TGTGCCAGCAGTTTACGGGGATGGGGTCAGCCCCAGCATTTT.

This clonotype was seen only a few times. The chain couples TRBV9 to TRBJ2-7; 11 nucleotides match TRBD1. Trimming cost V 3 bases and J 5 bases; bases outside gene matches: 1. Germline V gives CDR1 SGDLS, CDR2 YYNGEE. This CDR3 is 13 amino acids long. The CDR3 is CASSGGQGDEQYF. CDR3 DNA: TGTGCCAGCAGCGGGGGACAGGGGGACGAGCAGTACTTC.

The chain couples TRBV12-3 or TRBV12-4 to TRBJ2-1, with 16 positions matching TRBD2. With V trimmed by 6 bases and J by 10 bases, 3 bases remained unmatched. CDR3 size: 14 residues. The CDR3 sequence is CASSTGLAGGEQFF. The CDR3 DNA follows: TGTGCCAGCAGCACGGGACTAGCGGGAGGGGAGCAGTTCTTC.

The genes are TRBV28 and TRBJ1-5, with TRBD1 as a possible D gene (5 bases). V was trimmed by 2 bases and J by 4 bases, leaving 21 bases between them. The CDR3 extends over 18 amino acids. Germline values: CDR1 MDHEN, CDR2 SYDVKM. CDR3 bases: TGTGCCAGCAGTTTAAAACCCGGGGACCGGGGCATTAATCAGCCCCAGCATTTT. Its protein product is CASSLKPGDRGINQPQHF.

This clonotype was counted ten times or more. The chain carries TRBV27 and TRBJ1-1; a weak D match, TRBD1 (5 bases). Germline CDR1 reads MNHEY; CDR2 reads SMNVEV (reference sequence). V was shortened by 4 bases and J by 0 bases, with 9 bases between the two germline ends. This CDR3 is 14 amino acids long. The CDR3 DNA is TGTGCCAGCAGTTACTCACAGGTGAACACTGAAGCTTTCTTT. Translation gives CASSYSQVNTEAFF.

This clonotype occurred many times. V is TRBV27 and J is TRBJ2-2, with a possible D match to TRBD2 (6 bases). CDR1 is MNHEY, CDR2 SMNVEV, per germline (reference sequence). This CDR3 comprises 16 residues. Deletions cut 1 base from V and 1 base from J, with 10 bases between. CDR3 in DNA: TGTGCCAGCAGTTTATTGAGCGGGTTGAACACCGGGGAGCTGTTTTTT. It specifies CASSLLSGLNTGELFF.

The CDR3 DNA is TGCAGCGCCTCCGGCGGGGGCTCCTACGAGCAGTACTTC. As protein: CSASGGGSYEQYF. The chain links TRBV29-1 to TRBJ2-7; the match to TRBD2 covers 7 bases. The germline CDR1 and CDR2 sequences are SQVTM and ANQGSEA. This CDR3 contains 13 residues. With V trimmed by 7 bases and J by 0 bases, 6 bases remained unmatched.

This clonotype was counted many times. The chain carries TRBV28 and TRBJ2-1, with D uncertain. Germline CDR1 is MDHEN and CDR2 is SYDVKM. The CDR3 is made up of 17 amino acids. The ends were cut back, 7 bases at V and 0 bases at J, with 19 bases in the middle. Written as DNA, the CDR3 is TGTGCCAGCACTTCCTTCCGGGTTTCCGACTCCTACAATGAGCAGTTCTTC. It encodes CASTSFRVSDSYNEQFF.

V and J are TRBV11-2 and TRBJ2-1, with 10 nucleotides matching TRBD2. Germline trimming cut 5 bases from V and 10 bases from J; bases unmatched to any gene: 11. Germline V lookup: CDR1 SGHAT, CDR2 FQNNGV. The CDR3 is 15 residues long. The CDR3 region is CASSPPAGGPWEQFF. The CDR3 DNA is TGTGCCAGCAGCCCCCCAGCGGGAGGGCCCTGGGAGCAGTTCTTC.

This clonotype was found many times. The CDR3 loop reads CSARGQGLPREQYF. For the CDR3, the DNA is TGCAGTGCTCGGGGACAGGGCCTGCCCCGGGAGCAGTACTTC. The gene calls are TRBV20-1 and TRBJ2-7; 9 bases match TRBD1. Trimming cost V 5 bases and J 7 bases; bases outside gene matches: 12. The germline gives CDR1 DFQATT, CDR2 SNEGSKA (reference sequence). The CDR3 is 14 residues long.

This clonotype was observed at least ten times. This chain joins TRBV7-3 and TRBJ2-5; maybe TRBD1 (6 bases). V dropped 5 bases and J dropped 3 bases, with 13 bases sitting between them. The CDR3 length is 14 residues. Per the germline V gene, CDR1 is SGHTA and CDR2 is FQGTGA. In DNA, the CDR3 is TGTGCCAGCAGCGCCCGACAGGCAGAAGAGACCCAGTACTTC. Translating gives CASSARQAEETQYF.

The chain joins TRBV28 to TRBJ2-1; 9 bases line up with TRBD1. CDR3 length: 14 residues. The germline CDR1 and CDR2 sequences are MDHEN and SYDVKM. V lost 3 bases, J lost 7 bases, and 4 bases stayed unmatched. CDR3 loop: CASSFWTGVNEQFF. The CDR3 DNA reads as TGTGCCAGCAGTTTTTGGACAGGGGTGAATGAGCAGTTCTTC.